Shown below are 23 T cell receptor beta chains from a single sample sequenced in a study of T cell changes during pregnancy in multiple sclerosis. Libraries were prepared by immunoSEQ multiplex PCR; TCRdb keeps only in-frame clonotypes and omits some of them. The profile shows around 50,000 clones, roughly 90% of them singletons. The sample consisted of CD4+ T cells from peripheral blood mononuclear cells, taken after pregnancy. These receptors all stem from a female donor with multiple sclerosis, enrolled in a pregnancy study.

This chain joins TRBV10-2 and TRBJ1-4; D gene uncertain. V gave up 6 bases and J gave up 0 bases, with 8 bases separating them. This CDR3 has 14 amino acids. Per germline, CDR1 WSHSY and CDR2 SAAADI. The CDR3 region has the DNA TGCGCCAGCAGCCGGGTCCCAACTAATGAAAAACTGTTTTTT. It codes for CASSRVPTNEKLFF.

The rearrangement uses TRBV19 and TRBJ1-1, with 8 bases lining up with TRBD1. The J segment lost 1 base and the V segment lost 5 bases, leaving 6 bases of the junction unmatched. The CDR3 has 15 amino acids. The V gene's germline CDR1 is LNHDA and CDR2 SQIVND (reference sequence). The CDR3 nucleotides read TGTGCCAGTAGTGCCACGGACAGGGCGAACACTGAAGCTTTCTTT. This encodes CASSATDRANTEAFF.

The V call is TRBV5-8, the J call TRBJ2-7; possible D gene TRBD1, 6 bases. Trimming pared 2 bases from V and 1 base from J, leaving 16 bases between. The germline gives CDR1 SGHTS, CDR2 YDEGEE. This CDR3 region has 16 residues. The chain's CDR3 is CASSFSWGLGSYEQYF. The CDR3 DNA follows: TGTGCCAGCAGCTTTTCTTGGGGGCTCGGTTCCTACGAGCAGTACTTC. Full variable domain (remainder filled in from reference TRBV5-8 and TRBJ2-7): EAGVTQSPTHLIKTRGQQATLRCSPISGHTSVYWYQQALGLGLQFLLWYDEGEERNRGNFPPRFSGRQFPNYSSELNVNALELEDSALYLCASSFSWGLGSYEQYFGPGTRLTVT.

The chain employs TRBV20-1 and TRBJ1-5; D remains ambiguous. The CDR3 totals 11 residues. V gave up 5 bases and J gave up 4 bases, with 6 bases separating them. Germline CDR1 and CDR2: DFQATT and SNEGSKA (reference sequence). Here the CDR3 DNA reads TGCAGTGCTCGGGGTAATCAGCCCCAGCATTTT. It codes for CSARGNQPQHF.

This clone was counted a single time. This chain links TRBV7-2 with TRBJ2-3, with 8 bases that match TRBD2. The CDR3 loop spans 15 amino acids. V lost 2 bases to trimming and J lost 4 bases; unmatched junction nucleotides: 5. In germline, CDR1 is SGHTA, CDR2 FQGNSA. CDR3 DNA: TGTGCCAGCAGCTTAAACGGGGGGGCCGCAGATACGCAGTATTTT. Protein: CASSLNGGAADTQYF. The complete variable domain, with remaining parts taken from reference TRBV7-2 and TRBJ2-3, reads GAGVSQSPSNKVTEKGKDVELRCDPISGHTALYWYRQSLGQGLEFLIYFQGNSAPDKSGLPSDRFSAERTGGSVSTLTIQRTQQEDSAVYLCASSLNGGAADTQYFGPGTRLTVL.

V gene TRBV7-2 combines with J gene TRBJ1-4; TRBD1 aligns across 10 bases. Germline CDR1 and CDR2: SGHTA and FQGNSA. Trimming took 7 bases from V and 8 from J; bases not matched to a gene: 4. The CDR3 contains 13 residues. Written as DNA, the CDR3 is TGTGCCAGCACGGGACAGGGGTTCGAAAAACTGTTTTTT. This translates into CASTGQGFEKLFF.

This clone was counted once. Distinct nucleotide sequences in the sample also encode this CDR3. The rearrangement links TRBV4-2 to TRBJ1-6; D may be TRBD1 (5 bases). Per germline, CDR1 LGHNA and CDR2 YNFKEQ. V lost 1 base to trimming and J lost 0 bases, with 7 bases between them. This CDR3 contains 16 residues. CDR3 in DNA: TGTGCCAGCAGCCAAGGGGGGGGCTCCTATAATTCACCCCTCCACTTT. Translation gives CASSQGGGSYNSPLHF.

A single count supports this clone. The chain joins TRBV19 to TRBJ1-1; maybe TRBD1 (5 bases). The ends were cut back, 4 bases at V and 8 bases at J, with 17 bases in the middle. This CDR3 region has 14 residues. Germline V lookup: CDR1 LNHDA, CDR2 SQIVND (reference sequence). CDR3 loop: CASSTSGLAREAFF. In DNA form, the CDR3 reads TGTGCCAGTAGTACCTCGGGACTGGCCCGAGAAGCTTTCTTT.

This chain's CDR3 is CATRNGGVVGETQYF. The DNA of the CDR3 is TGTGCCACCCGAAACGGAGGGGTGGTAGGGGAGACCCAGTACTTC. The chain joins TRBV10-3 to TRBJ2-5, with a tentative D call TRBD2 (6 bases). This CDR3 is 15 amino acids long. Trimming removed 10 bases at V and 5 bases at J, with 23 bases between. Germline V lookup: CDR1 ENHRY, CDR2 SYGVKD.

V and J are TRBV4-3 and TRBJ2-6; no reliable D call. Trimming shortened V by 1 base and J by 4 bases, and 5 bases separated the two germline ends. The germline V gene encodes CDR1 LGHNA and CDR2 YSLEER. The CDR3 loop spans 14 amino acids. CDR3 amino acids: CASSQVQGANVLTF. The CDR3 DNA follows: TGCGCCAGCAGCCAAGTGCAGGGGGCCAACGTCCTGACTTTC.

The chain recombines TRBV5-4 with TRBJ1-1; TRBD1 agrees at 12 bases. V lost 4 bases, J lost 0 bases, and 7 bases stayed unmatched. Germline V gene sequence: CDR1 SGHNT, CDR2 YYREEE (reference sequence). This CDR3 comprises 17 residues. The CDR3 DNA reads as TGTGCCAGCAGCCCGGGACAGGGGGCAACCATGAACACTGAAGCTTTCTTT. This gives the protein CASSPGQGATMNTEAFF.

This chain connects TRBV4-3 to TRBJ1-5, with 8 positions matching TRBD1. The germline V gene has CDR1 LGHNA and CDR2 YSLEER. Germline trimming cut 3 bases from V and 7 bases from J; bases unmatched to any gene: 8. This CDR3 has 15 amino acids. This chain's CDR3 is CASSQDSGGSQPQHF. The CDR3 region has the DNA TGCGCCAGCAGCCAGGACTCAGGGGGCAGCCAGCCCCAGCATTTT.

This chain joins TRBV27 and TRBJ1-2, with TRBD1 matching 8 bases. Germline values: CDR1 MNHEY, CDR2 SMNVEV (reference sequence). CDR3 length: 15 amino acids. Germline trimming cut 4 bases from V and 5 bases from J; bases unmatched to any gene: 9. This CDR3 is CASSSALTGAYGYTF. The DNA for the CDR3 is TGTGCCAGCAGTTCCGCCTTGACAGGGGCATATGGCTACACCTTC.

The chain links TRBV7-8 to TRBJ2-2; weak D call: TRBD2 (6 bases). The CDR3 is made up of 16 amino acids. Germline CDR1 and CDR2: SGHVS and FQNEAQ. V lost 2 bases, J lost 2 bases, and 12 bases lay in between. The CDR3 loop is CASSLNGAGNTGELFF. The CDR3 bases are TGTGCCAGCAGCTTAAACGGAGCGGGCAACACCGGGGAGCTGTTTTTT.

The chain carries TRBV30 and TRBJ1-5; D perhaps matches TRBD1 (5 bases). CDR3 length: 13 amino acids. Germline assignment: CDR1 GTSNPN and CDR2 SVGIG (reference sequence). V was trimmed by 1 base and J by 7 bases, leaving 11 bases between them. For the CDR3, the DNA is TGTGCCTGGAGTGAGGGCAGGGAACAGCCCCAGCATTTT. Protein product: CAWSEGREQPQHF. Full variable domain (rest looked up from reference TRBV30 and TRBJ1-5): SQTIHQWPATLVQPVGSPLSLECTVEGTSNPNLYWYRQAAGRGLQLLFYSVGIGQISSEVPQNLSASRPQDRQFILSSKKLLLSDSGFYLCAWSEGREQPQHFGDGTRLSIL.

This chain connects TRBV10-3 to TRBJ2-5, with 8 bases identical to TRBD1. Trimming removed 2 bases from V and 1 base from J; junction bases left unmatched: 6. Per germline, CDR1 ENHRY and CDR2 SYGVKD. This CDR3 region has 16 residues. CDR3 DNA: TGTGCCATCAGTGAGGGGACAGGTGGGGGCCAAGAGACCCAGTACTTC. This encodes CAISEGTGGGQETQYF.

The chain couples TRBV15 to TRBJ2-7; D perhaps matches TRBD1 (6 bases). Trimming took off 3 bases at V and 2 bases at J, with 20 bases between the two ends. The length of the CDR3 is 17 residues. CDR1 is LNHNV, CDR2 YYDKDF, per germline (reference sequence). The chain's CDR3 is CATSSRKGETVTYEQYF. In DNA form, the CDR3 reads TGTGCCACCAGCAGTAGGAAGGGGGAGACAGTTACCTACGAGCAGTACTTC.

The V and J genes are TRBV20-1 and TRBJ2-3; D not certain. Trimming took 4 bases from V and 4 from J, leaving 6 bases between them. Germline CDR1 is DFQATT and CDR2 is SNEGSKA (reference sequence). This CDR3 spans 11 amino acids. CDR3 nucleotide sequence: TGCAGTGCTACCCAGGCAGATACGCAGTATTTT. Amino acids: CSATQADTQYF.

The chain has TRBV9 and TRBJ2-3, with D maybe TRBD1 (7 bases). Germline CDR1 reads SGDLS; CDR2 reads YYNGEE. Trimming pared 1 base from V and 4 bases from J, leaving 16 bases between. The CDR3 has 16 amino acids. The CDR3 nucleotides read TGTGCCAGCAGCGTAAGGTCAGGGGGGAGGTCAGATACGCAGTATTTT. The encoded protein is CASSVRSGGRSDTQYF.

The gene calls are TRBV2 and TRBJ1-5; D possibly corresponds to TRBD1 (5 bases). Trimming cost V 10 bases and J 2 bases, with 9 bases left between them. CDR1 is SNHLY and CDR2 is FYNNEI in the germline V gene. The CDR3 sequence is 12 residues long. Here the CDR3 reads CAMGGGNQPQHF. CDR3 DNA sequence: TGTGCCATGGGGGGGGGCAATCAGCCCCAGCATTTT.

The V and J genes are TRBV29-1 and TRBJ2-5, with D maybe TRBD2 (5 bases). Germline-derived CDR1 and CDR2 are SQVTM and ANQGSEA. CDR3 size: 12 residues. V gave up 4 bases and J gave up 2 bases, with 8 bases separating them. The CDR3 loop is CSVGTYQETQYF. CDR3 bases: TGCAGCGTTGGGACTTATCAAGAGACCCAGTACTTC.

Here the CDR3 reads CASSHSYEQYF. CDR3 bases: TGTGCCAGCAGCCACTCCTACGAGCAGTACTTC. This chain links TRBV7-2 with TRBJ2-7; the D is unclear. From germline, CDR1 is SGHTA and CDR2 FQGNSA. The CDR3 has 11 amino acids. V was shortened by 5 bases and J by 0 bases, with 2 bases between the two germline ends.

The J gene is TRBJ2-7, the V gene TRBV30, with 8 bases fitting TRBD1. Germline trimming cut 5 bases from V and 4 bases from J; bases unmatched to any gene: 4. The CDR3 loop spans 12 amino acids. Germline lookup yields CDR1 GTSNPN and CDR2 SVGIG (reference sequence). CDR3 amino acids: CAWGQGRYEQYF. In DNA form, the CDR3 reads TGTGCCTGGGGACAGGGTCGGTACGAGCAGTACTTC.